What follows are 21 T cell receptor beta chains derived from one specimen sequenced in a study of STAT5B mutations in CD4+ large granular lymphocyte leukemia. Sequencing was performed with immunoSEQ multiplex PCR; in TCRdb, only in-frame clones are kept and a portion is missing. The sample has about 45,000 clones, 86% seen once. Sequencing used CD4+ T cells from blood buffy coats. Receptors originate from a human donor in good health.

The V gene is TRBV30, the J gene TRBJ2-2; 10 bases are shared with TRBD2. The CDR3 loop spans 16 amino acids. Germline trimming cut 0 bases from V and 10 bases from J; bases unmatched to any gene: 11. Germline lookup yields CDR1 GTSNPN and CDR2 SVGIG (reference sequence). The CDR3 DNA is TGTGCCTGGAGTGTACCGGGACTAGCGCTGATTGAGGAGCTGTTTTTT. It specifies CAWSVPGLALIEELFF.

The V gene is TRBV18, the J gene TRBJ1-2; D not resolved. The V and J ends lost 2 bases and 6 bases respectively, with 13 bases between them. Per the germline V gene, CDR1 is KGHSH and CDR2 is LQKENI. This CDR3 is 14 amino acids long. The CDR3 region has the DNA TGTGCCAGCTCACCATTCCGAGAGGGCAATGGCTACACCTTC. Translation: CASSPFREGNGYTF. Supplemented by reference TRBV18 and TRBJ1-2, the full variable domain reads NAGVMQNPRHLVRRRGQEARLRCSPMKGHSHVYWYRQLPEEGLKFMVYLQKENIIDESGMPKERFSAEFPKEGPSILRIQQVVRGDSAAYFCASSPFREGNGYTFGSGTRLTVV.

The rearrangement links TRBV11-2 to TRBJ2-7; no clear D. There are 12 residues in the CDR3. V shed 6 bases and J shed 4 bases, with 10 bases lying between them. Germline CDR1 reads SGHAT; CDR2 reads FQNNGV. CDR3 loop: CASSPNPYEQYF. The CDR3 DNA reads as TGTGCCAGCAGTCCAAATCCTTACGAGCAGTACTTC.

The J gene is TRBJ2-5, the V gene TRBV11-2; D is unclear. The CDR3 length is 11 residues. The ends were cut back, 1 base at V and 4 bases at J, with 1 base in the middle. CDR1 and CDR2 (germline): SGHAT, FQNNGV. CDR3 in amino acids: CASSLGETQYF. The CDR3 nucleotides read TGTGCCAGCAGCTTAGGAGAGACCCAGTACTTC. Full variable domain (remainder filled in from reference TRBV11-2 and TRBJ2-5): EAGVAQSPRYKIIEKRQSVAFWCNPISGHATLYWYQQILGQGPKLLIQFQNNGVVDDSQLPKDRFSAERLKGVDSTLKIQPAKLEDSAVYLCASSLGETQYFGPGTRLLVL.

This chain joins TRBV7-8 and TRBJ2-5; 7 nucleotides line up with TRBD2. The V segment lost 1 base and the J segment 5 bases; nucleotides outside the gene matches: 7. The CDR3 has 15 residues. Germline V gives CDR1 SGHVS, CDR2 FQNEAQ. The CDR3 DNA is TGTGCCAGCAGCTTAGGAGGAGCCGGGGGGGAGACCCAGTACTTC. Translation gives CASSLGGAGGETQYF.

This clone showed up just once. V usage is TRBV10-3 and J usage is TRBJ2-1; D uncertain. The CDR3 contains 14 residues. Trimming removed 5 bases at V and 8 bases at J, with 16 bases between. Germline loops: CDR1 ENHRY, CDR2 SYGVKD. The CDR3 is CAISREPLGDEQFF. The CDR3 coding sequence is TGTGCCATCAGTCGTGAACCCCTCGGCGATGAGCAGTTCTTC.

V gene TRBV7-9 combines with J gene TRBJ2-3; D may correspond to TRBD1 or TRBD2 (5 bases each). CDR1 is SEHNR and CDR2 is FQNEAQ in the germline V gene (reference sequence). The CDR3 runs to 14 residues. The germline V and J ends were trimmed by 1 base and 4 bases, with 9 bases remaining between them. CDR3 DNA sequence: TGTGCCAGCAGCTTAGAGGGGAGAGCAGATACGCAGTATTTT. Its protein product is CASSLEGRADTQYF.

The chain couples TRBV4-3 to TRBJ1-3, with a weak D call TRBD1 (6 bases). V was pared by 0 bases and J by 4 bases, with 19 bases between. The CDR3 runs 18 residues. Germline V gene lookup returns CDR1 LGHNA and CDR2 YSLEER. DNA of the CDR3: TGCGCCAGCAGCCAAGATTGGGTAATGGGAACAGGGGGAAACACCATATATTTT. This encodes CASSQDWVMGTGGNTIYF.

The rearrangement uses TRBV7-3 and TRBJ2-7; a possible D gene is TRBD2 (5 bases). CDR1 SGHTA and CDR2 FQGTGA come from the germline V gene. With 5 bases removed from V and 4 bases from J, the gap between germline ends came to 21 bases. The CDR3 consists of 16 residues. This CDR3 reads CASSTNRAEPLYEQYF. The CDR3 nucleotides are TGTGCCAGCAGCACCAACAGAGCGGAACCCCTTTACGAGCAGTACTTC. Together with reference TRBV7-3 and TRBJ2-7, the CDR3 gives the full variable domain: GAGVSQTPSNKVTEKGKYVELRCDPISGHTALYWYRQSLGQGPEFLIYFQGTGAADDSGLPNDRFFAVRPEGSVSTLKIQRTERGDSAVYLCASSTNRAEPLYEQYFGPGTRLTVT.

The rearrangement joins TRBV30 to TRBJ1-4; 9 bases are a match to TRBD1. The CDR3 is 12 residues long. After removal of 8 bases from V and 7 bases from J, the junction contained 5 bases not matched to a gene. Germline CDR1 reads GTSNPN; CDR2 reads SVGIG (reference sequence). This CDR3 reads CAGGTGREKLFF. CDR3 coding DNA: TGTGCCGGCGGGACAGGGCGTGAAAAACTGTTTTTT.

V and J are TRBV5-6 and TRBJ1-1; TRBD1 might be the D (5 bases). The germline CDR1 and CDR2 sequences are SGHDT and YYEEEE. Trimming left V 3 bases short and J 1 base short, with 19 bases between. This CDR3 is built from 17 residues. The CDR3 region is CASSWGWGKRTNTEAFF. Here the CDR3 DNA reads TGTGCCAGCAGCTGGGGGTGGGGTAAAAGAACGAACACTGAAGCTTTCTTT.

The V call is TRBV7-9, the J call TRBJ2-2; 9 nucleotides line up with TRBD1. The V segment lost 4 bases and the J segment 6 bases; nucleotides outside the gene matches: 3. The germline V gene encodes CDR1 SEHNR and CDR2 FQNEAQ (reference sequence). The CDR3 totals 14 residues. The CDR3: CASSSQGASGELFF. The CDR3 bases are TGTGCCAGCAGCTCACAGGGGGCGTCCGGGGAGCTGTTTTTT.

The chain employs TRBV4-2 and TRBJ2-7; 10 bases are shared with TRBD1. J was trimmed by 2 bases and V by 1 base; bases with no gene match: 5. The CDR3 runs 16 residues. Germline V lookup: CDR1 LGHNA, CDR2 YNFKEQ. CDR3: CASSQVGGQGAYEQYF. In DNA form, the CDR3 reads TGTGCCAGCAGCCAAGTGGGAGGACAGGGGGCCTACGAGCAGTACTTC.

This clone was seen only a few times. The chain has TRBV11-2 and TRBJ1-1; the D is unclear. Trimming removed 5 bases from V and 7 bases from J, with 11 bases in between. The CDR3 is made up of 12 amino acids. Germline CDR1 is SGHAT and CDR2 is FQNNGV. The CDR3 reads CASSPGRIEAFF. In nucleotides, the CDR3 is TGTGCCAGCAGCCCCGGGCGGATTGAAGCTTTCTTT.

The V and J genes are TRBV11-2 and TRBJ2-2; D remains unclear. The CDR3 sequence is 14 residues long. Germline V gene sequence: CDR1 SGHAT, CDR2 FQNNGV. Trimming removed 3 bases at V and 2 bases at J, with 7 bases between. In DNA form, the CDR3 reads TGTGCCAGCAGCTTCAACTCCAACACCGGGGAGCTGTTTTTT. Translating gives CASSFNSNTGELFF.

The chain is built from TRBV11-2 and TRBJ1-2; 7 positions agree with TRBD1. Germline lookup yields CDR1 SGHAT and CDR2 FQNNGV. The CDR3 runs 14 residues. V lost 4 bases and J lost 4; bases outside the gene matches: 6. The CDR3, as DNA: TGTGCCAGCAGCTCGGGACAGTCAATCTATGGCTACACCTTC. This codes for CASSSGQSIYGYTF.

This clone was detected once. The CDR3 loop is CATSRDGVRSTDTQYF. CDR3 sequence (DNA): TGTGCCACCAGCAGAGATGGGGTGAGGAGCACAGATACGCAGTATTTT. The chain employs TRBV15 and TRBJ2-3; D gene uncertain. Trimming removed 0 bases from V and 0 bases from J, with 10 bases in between. The CDR3 consists of 16 residues. Germline V lookup: CDR1 LNHNV, CDR2 YYDKDF (reference sequence). The complete variable domain, with remaining parts taken from reference TRBV15 and TRBJ2-3, reads DAMVIQNPRYQVTQFGKPVTLSCSQTLNHNVMYWYQQKSSQAPKLLFHYYDKDFNNEADTPDNFQSRRPNTSFCFLDIRSPGLGDTAMYLCATSRDGVRSTDTQYFGPGTRLTVL.

Only one count was recorded for this clone. The chain carries TRBV5-4 and TRBJ2-1; D gene uncertain. This CDR3 has 13 residues. Germline V gene lookup returns CDR1 SGHNT and CDR2 YYREEE (reference sequence). The V and J ends lost 2 bases and 6 bases respectively, with 9 bases between them. For the CDR3, the DNA is TGTGCCAGCAGCTTAGTTTCGGGCAATGAGCAGTTCTTC. This sequence encodes CASSLVSGNEQFF.

The chain uses TRBV5-4 and TRBJ2-5, with D maybe TRBD1 (6 bases). Trimming took off 1 base at V and 10 bases at J, with 20 bases between the two ends. The CDR3 runs to 15 residues. The germline V gene has CDR1 SGHNT and CDR2 YYREEE (reference sequence). As DNA, the CDR3 is TGTGCCAGCAGCTTGCCAACGGCGGCAGGGGTATTCCAGTACTTC. This translates into CASSLPTAAGVFQYF.

V usage is TRBV6-1 and J usage is TRBJ2-2; 7 bases match TRBD1. Trimming took 8 bases from V and 6 from J; bases not matched to a gene: 9. The CDR3 runs to 14 residues. CDR1 MNHNS and CDR2 SASEGT come from the germline V gene. CDR3 in DNA: TGTGCCAGCGAATTAACAGGGGTACCCGGGGAGCTGTTTTTT. Its translation is CASELTGVPGELFF.

V and J are TRBV19 and TRBJ2-2, with D possibly being TRBD2 (6 bases). Trimming shortened V by 1 base and J by 6 bases, and 9 bases separated the two germline ends. The CDR3 consists of 14 residues. In germline, CDR1 is LNHDA, CDR2 SQIVND (reference sequence). The CDR3 DNA sequence: TGTGCCAGTAGTATAGTGCCGGGAGCCGGGGAGCTGTTTTTT. It specifies CASSIVPGAGELFF.